One and the same sample provided the 11 T cell receptor beta chains below, sequenced in a study of T cell repertoires in cytomegalovirus infection. These receptors have no known antigen. TCRdb processed the reads anew with MiXCR; each CDR3 protein has one entry. This sample yields 800,000 to 950,000 distinct CDR3 sequences, of which 30% to 35% are seen a single time; around 12% belongs to the top ten. The sample consisted of cultured CD8+ T cells from PBMCs, taken from culture after CMV antigen stimulation. These TCRs come from a human donor in good health (CMV status not recorded). Some clones in this sample may be carry-over from other donors' samples.

This chain uses TRBV28 with TRBJ1-5, with D unresolved. V shed 4 bases and J shed 1 base, with 8 bases lying between them. Germline CDR1 is MDHEN and CDR2 is SYDVKM. This CDR3 is 14 amino acids long. The CDR3, as DNA: TGTGCCAGCAGTTCCTACGGGAGCAATCAGCCCCAGCATTTT. Amino acid sequence: CASSSYGSNQPQHF.

The chain carries TRBV7-3 and TRBJ2-2, with D possibly being TRBD1 (5 bases). This CDR3 contains 17 residues. Trimming took off 6 bases at V and 2 bases at J, with 19 bases between the two ends. Germline values: CDR1 SGHTA, CDR2 FQGTGA. The CDR3 protein is CASRLNAGQVNTGELFF. Written as DNA, the CDR3 is TGTGCCAGCAGGCTAAACGCCGGACAAGTTAACACCGGGGAGCTGTTTTTT.

The rearrangement uses TRBV2 and TRBJ2-2; D not resolved. Germline CDR1 and CDR2: SNHLY and FYNNEI. The CDR3 is 14 amino acids. V lost 6 bases and J 5 bases, leaving 13 bases between the germline ends. CDR3 nucleotides: TGTGCCAGCAGCCCCCAATGGTCTACCGGGGAGCTGTTTTTT. Its protein is CASSPQWSTGELFF.

This rearrangement joins TRBV6-1 to TRBJ1-3; 10 bases fit TRBD1. Germline values: CDR1 MNHNS, CDR2 SASEGT. CDR3 length: 13 residues. The junction had 10 bases not matched to a gene; V was cut back by 8 bases and J by 12 bases. The CDR3 sequence: CASRGTGVSHIYF. CDR3 coding DNA: TGTGCCAGCCGGGGGACAGGGGTTAGTCACATATATTTT.

The chain couples TRBV12-3 or TRBV12-4 to TRBJ2-7; 10 bases agree with TRBD1. J gave up 5 bases and V 8 bases, and 9 bases lay outside the gene matches. This CDR3 spans 14 amino acids. CDR3 coding DNA: TGTGCCAGCGGCACCGGGACAGGGGTGGACGAGCAGTACTTC. Protein sequence: CASGTGTGVDEQYF.

The V call is TRBV7-9, the J call TRBJ2-2, with D possibly matching TRBD1 (6 bases). The V end lost 6 bases, the J end lost 0 bases, and 23 bases lay between the germline ends. This CDR3 spans 19 amino acids. Germline V gene sequence: CDR1 SEHNR, CDR2 FQNEAQ (reference sequence). CDR3 coding DNA: TGTGCCAGCAGTTATTCCCCCGGGACACCTTTCGCGAACACCGGGGAGCTGTTTTTT. Translating it yields CASSYSPGTPFANTGELFF.

This clonotype was recorded many times. This chain joins TRBV12-3 or TRBV12-4 and TRBJ2-5; 7 bases match TRBD2. The CDR3 is made up of 13 amino acids. The ends lost 6 bases at V and 3 bases at J; junction bases unmatched: 4. The DNA of the CDR3 is TGTGCCAGCAGCCCCGCGGGGGAAGAGACCCAGTACTTC. This encodes CASSPAGEETQYF.

The chain joins TRBV27 to TRBJ2-2; 9 bases align to TRBD1. The V and J ends lost 1 base and 4 bases, in that order; junction bases with no gene match: 1. Germline V CDR1 and CDR2: MNHEY, SMNVEV (reference sequence). The CDR3 sequence is 15 residues long. CDR3 in DNA: TGTGCCAGCAGTTTATGGGGACAGGGCACCGGGGAGCTGTTTTTT. This codes for CASSLWGQGTGELFF.

This clonotype was counted between two and nine times. J is TRBJ2-1 and V is TRBV9; D perhaps matches TRBD1 (5 bases). Germline loops: CDR1 SGDLS, CDR2 YYNGEE. Trimming removed 6 bases at V and 7 bases at J, with 11 bases between. This CDR3 spans 12 amino acids. The CDR3 spells CASTARDNEQFF. CDR3 sequence (DNA): TGTGCCAGCACTGCCAGGGATAATGAGCAGTTCTTC.

This rearrangement joins TRBV10-2 to TRBJ1-6, with unresolved D. Germline V CDR1 and CDR2: WSHSY, SAAADI. The V end was cut by 8 bases, the J end by 7 bases, with 9 bases between. CDR3 length: 12 amino acids. CDR3 region: CASGTSNSPLHF. The CDR3, as DNA: TGCGCCAGCGGCACAAGCAATTCACCCCTCCACTTT.

A few counts support this clonotype. J is TRBJ2-2 and V is TRBV9; 8 positions agree with TRBD2. Germline CDR1 and CDR2: SGDLS and YYNGEE. The V gene end was trimmed by 0 bases and the J gene end by 5 bases; junction bases not matched to a gene: 9. The CDR3 sequence is 17 residues long. CDR3 protein: CASSVATGTRLTGELFF. Here the CDR3 DNA reads TGTGCCAGCAGCGTAGCCACCGGGACTAGGCTTACCGGGGAGCTGTTTTTT.